The rows below give T cell receptor beta chains drawn from one sample of a study of T cells in Graves' hyperthyroidism and ophthalmopathy. TCRdb reprocessed the multiplex PCR reads with MiXCR, giving one entry per CDR3 protein. The sample carries 400,000 to 600,000 distinct CDR3 sequences, roughly 15% recorded once. Sample: blood. These receptors all come from a woman younger than 45 with Graves' ophthalmopathy. Both conserved end residues are part of each CDR3. A D gene is named only where the DNA matches it firmly. Rows may omit the clone size; those that give it use once, few, many or a size class.

>TRBV7-2|many|TRBD1|TRBJ1-2
CASSPTGMDYGYTF
TGTGCCAGCAGTCCGACAGGGATGGACTATGGCTACACCTTC
>TRBV13|many|.|TRBJ1-1
CASSTEDRNTEAFF
TGTGCCAGCAGCACAGAAGACCGGAACACTGAAGCTTTCTTT
>TRBV28|many|TRBD2|TRBJ2-5
CASRVGLAGGRETQYF
TGTGCCAGCAGAGTGGGACTAGCGGGAGGGAGGGAGACCCAGTACTTC
>TRBV28|many|.|TRBJ2-1
CASSSRTAPYNEQFF
TGTGCCAGCAGTTCTAGGACAGCCCCCTACAATGAGCAGTTCTTC
>TRBV4-3|few|.|TRBJ1-6
CASSQDRGYSPLHF
TGCGCCAGCAGCCAAGATAGGGGCTATTCACCCCTCCACTTT
>TRBV12-3/TRBV12-4|many|TRBD2|TRBJ2-3
CASSSSGREGDTQYF
TGTGCCAGCAGCAGTAGCGGGAGGGAAGGAGATACGCAGTATTTT
>TRBV6-6|many|.|TRBJ1-2
CASSYSRGDGYTF
TGTGCCAGCAGTTACTCGCGGGGGGATGGCTACACCTTC
>TRBV20-1|.|TRBD2|TRBJ2-1
CSAGLADSYEQFF
TGCAGTGCTGGACTAGCGGATTCCTACGAGCAGTTCTTC
>TRBV4-1|many|.|TRBJ1-6
CASSQDWIGGSPLHF
TGCGCCAGCAGCCAAGATTGGATTGGGGGTTCACCCCTCCACTTT
>TRBV12-5|many|.|TRBJ1-1
CASGTRESGTEAFF
TGTGCTAGTGGTACCAGGGAGTCCGGCACTGAAGCTTTCTTT
>TRBV15|few|TRBD2|TRBJ2-5
CATSRGTSGHQETQYF
TGTGCCACCAGCAGAGGGACTAGCGGGCACCAAGAGACCCAGTACTTC
>TRBV7-2|many|.|TRBJ2-5
CASSLRAAQETQYF
TGTGCCAGCAGCCTCAGAGCGGCCCAAGAGACCCAGTACTTC
>TRBV29-1|.|.|TRBJ1-1
CSARRRVGRRAEAFF
TGCAGCGCCCGGCGCCGTGTGGGGAGGAGGGCTGAAGCTTTCTTT
>TRBV6-1|few|.|TRBJ2-7
CASRYILTYEQYF
TGTGCCAGCAGGTACATCCTCACCTACGAGCAGTACTTC
>TRBV6-2/TRBV6-3|many|.|TRBJ2-2
CASRRGPSTGELFF
TGTGCCAGCCGCCGGGGCCCGTCCACCGGGGAGCTGTTTTTT
>TRBV7-2|few|TRBD2|TRBJ2-1
CASSLFFGRGSYNEQFF
TGTGCCAGCAGCTTATTCTTCGGGAGGGGCTCCTACAATGAGCAGTTCTTC
>TRBV28|few|TRBD1|TRBJ2-7
CASSRTGSHDEQYF
TGTGCCAGCAGTAGGACAGGGTCGCATGACGAGCAGTACTTC
>TRBV30|few|.|TRBJ2-7
CAWSSSQLGEQYF
TGTGCCTGGAGCTCAAGCCAGCTCGGGGAGCAGTACTTC
>TRBV11-2|.|TRBD1|TRBJ2-2
CASSLLIYRDRGLTGELFF
TGTGCCAGCAGCTTACTCATTTACCGGGACAGGGGGCTGACCGGGGAGCTGTTTTTT
>TRBV20-1|few|.|TRBJ1-5
CSARVGGQPQHF
TGCAGTGCTAGAGTAGGAGGTCAGCCCCAGCATTTT
>TRBV28|.|.|TRBJ2-7
CAGRDQGSYEQYF
TGTGCCGGCAGGGACCAGGGGTCCTACGAGCAGTACTTC
>TRBV6-1|.|.|TRBJ2-7
CASMGLDSPEQYF
TGTGCCAGCATGGGGCTAGATAGTCCCGAGCAGTACTTC
>TRBV5-6|few|TRBD2|TRBJ2-1
CASSFSLGTSGSRVSNEQFF
TGTGCCAGCAGCTTTAGTTTGGGGACTAGCGGATCAAGGGTGAGCAATGAGCAGTTCTTC
>TRBV2|many|.|TRBJ1-5
CASKFGGDQPQHF
TGTGCCAGCAAGTTCGGGGGCGATCAGCCCCAGCATTTT
>TRBV5-8|many|.|TRBJ1-2
CASSLLRGATYGYTF
TGTGCCAGCAGCTTACTCCGGGGGGCGACCTATGGCTACACCTTC
>TRBV10-3|.|.|TRBJ2-1
CAIRNPRAGKDNEQFF
TGTGCCATCAGGAACCCGCGGGCGGGGAAAGACAATGAGCAGTTCTTC
>TRBV28|few|.|TRBJ1-2
CASSLPGAGYGYTF
TGTGCCAGCAGTTTACCGGGGGCTGGCTATGGCTACACCTTC
>TRBV7-9|.|.|TRBJ2-7
CASYGDGGGSYEQYF
TGTGCCAGCTATGGAGACGGCGGAGGGTCCTACGAGCAGTACTTC
>TRBV28|many|TRBD2|TRBJ2-7
CASTIAGVPYEQYF
TGTGCCAGCACCATAGCGGGAGTTCCCTACGAGCAGTACTTC
>TRBV6-1|.|.|TRBJ1-5
CASSAGQPQHF
TGTGCCAGCAGTGCGGGCCAGCCCCAGCATTTT
>TRBV11-2|.|TRBD1|TRBJ1-1
CASSLVNRGATEAFF
TGTGCCAGCAGCTTAGTAAACAGGGGCGCCACTGAAGCTTTCTTT
>TRBV4-3|.|TRBD2|TRBJ2-1
CASSQTSGPYNEQFF
TGCGCCAGCAGCCAAACTAGCGGGCCTTACAATGAGCAGTTCTTC
>TRBV9|.|.|TRBJ2-3
CASSVAGTQYF
TGTGCCAGCAGCGTAGCTGGAACGCAGTATTTT
>TRBV19|.|.|TRBJ2-1
CASSTHSFNEQFF
TGTGCCAGTAGTACCCACAGTTTCAATGAGCAGTTCTTC
>TRBV28|.|.|TRBJ1-5
CASSLSVGNQPQHF
TGTGCCAGCAGCTTGTCCGTAGGCAATCAGCCCCAGCATTTT
>TRBV7-2|many|TRBD1|TRBJ1-2
CASSYEDRATPGYTF
TGTGCCAGCAGCTATGAGGACAGGGCCACTCCCGGCTACACCTTC
>TRBV11-2|many|TRBD2|TRBJ2-2
CASSWRDYNTGELFF
TGTGCCAGCAGCTGGAGGGACTACAACACCGGGGAGCTGTTTTTT
>TRBV28|many|TRBD1|TRBJ1-5
CASNLQPGQGVYSNQPQHF
TGTGCCAGCAATCTCCAACCGGGACAGGGAGTTTATAGCAATCAGCCCCAGCATTTT
>TRBV2|many|.|TRBJ2-7
CASSENRQLSEQYF
TGTGCCAGCAGTGAGAACAGGCAGTTAAGCGAGCAGTACTTC
>TRBV28|many|.|TRBJ2-5
CASRHGTPALQETQYF
TGTGCCAGCAGGCACGGGACACCGGCGCTTCAAGAGACCCAGTACTTC
>TRBV2|many|.|TRBJ2-3
CASSEERSGSTDTQYF
TGTGCCAGCAGTGAAGAAAGATCAGGGAGCACAGATACGCAGTATTTT
>TRBV6-1|.|TRBD1|TRBJ1-2
CASRTGQGSNYGYTF
TGTGCCAGCAGGACCGGACAGGGGAGTAACTATGGCTACACCTTC
>TRBV27|few|TRBD1|TRBJ2-7
CASSTGVLYEQYF
TGTGCCAGCAGTACAGGGGTGCTCTACGAGCAGTACTTC
>TRBV7-9|few|.|TRBJ2-3
CASSLGPKSSTDTQYF
TGTGCCAGCAGCTTAGGACCCAAGAGTAGCACAGATACGCAGTATTTT
>TRBV20-1|.|.|TRBJ1-1
CSVETAEAFF
TGCAGTGTTGAGACGGCTGAAGCTTTCTTT
>TRBV24-1|few|TRBD1|TRBJ2-1
CATSDFNRGLSNEQFF
TGTGCCACCAGTGATTTCAACAGGGGGCTCTCCAATGAGCAGTTCTTC
>TRBV6-1|many|.|TRBJ2-1
CASREGREILDFDEQFF
TGTGCCAGCAGGGAAGGACGGGAGATTCTAGATTTCGACGAGCAGTTCTTC
>TRBV9|many|.|TRBJ1-5
CATPEKRSNQPQHF
TGTGCCACCCCGGAAAAGAGGAGCAATCAGCCCCAGCATTTT
>TRBV2|many|TRBD2|TRBJ2-5
CASSGLAGNQETQYF
TGTGCCAGCAGCGGACTAGCGGGTAACCAAGAGACCCAGTACTTC
>TRBV7-8|.|.|TRBJ2-1
CASSGGRGYNEQFF
TGTGCCAGCAGTGGGGGGAGAGGTTACAATGAGCAGTTCTTC
>TRBV7-3|many|.|TRBJ1-1
CASSLYENTEAFF
TGTGCCAGCAGCCTCTACGAGAACACTGAAGCTTTCTTT
>TRBV4-1|.|.|TRBJ1-4
CASSQDPGARREKLFF
TGCGCCAGCAGCCAAGATCCCGGGGCGCGTAGAGAAAAACTGTTTTTT